This paragraph reports one T cell receptor (beta chain). Its target is unknown. The same CDR3 can be traced to other DNA sequences in this sample. The source of the sample is a study of T cell responses to AZD1222 COVID-19 vaccine. Study summary: Second doses that came at about 4 or about 12 weeks were put together. Overall study findings and caveats: Every sample of the repertoires postdated the peak T cell response. Two AZD1222 doses significantly raised spike-specific TCR breadth and depth over controls. Regions 160-218 and 743-854 dominated among vaccine-associated CD4 TCRs spanning spike.

CDR1 MNHEY and CDR2 SVGAGI come from the germline V gene. The CDR3 is 14 amino acids. Trimming shortened V by 0 bases and J by 2 bases, and 7 bases separated the two germline ends. TCRdb's copy holds only in-frame clones and misses some; the assay was immunoSEQ multiplex PCR. The sample lists 150,000 to 180,000 clones, about nine tenths occurring once. Material: peripheral blood, obtained on day 0 of AZD1222 vaccination. This chain uses TRBV6-5 with TRBJ1-2, with D perhaps matching TRBD1 (5 bases). The receptor's source is an adult in good health. CDR3 in amino acids: CASSYSPGNYGYTF. In DNA, the CDR3 is TGTGCCAGCAGTTACTCACCAGGGAACTATGGCTACACCTTC.